This TCR beta chain was documented in a study of blood T cell repertoires in COVID-19 (dated by TCRdb to between 2020 and 2021). In the study overall: Samples from collaborators originated in the United States, Italy and Spain and spanned both the acute and convalescent phases of COVID-19. The prospective study material was composed of cDNA or gDNA derived from T cells, B-cell-depleted T cells, or PBMCs. Subjects who had been exposed to COVID-19, were actively infected with it, or had recovered from it provided the deeply sampled blood TCRbeta repertoires that made up the dataset. The repertoires were released in a freely available public database intended as a resource for research on the immune response to SARS-CoV-2. The samples were drawn from two sources: the first 160 participants of the ongoing ImmuneRACE study, and 1,000 to 1,500 subjects contributed by 6 global collaborators. Sample metadata almost always included a de-identified subject ID, COVID-19 status, age in years and sex. Where available, HLA class I and class II types were obtained from metadata supplied by the sample provider rather than from assay-based typing. The study at large found these results: The amount of clinical and demographic metadata varied by source and participant and was provided uncurated.

TCRbeta CDR3 regions were amplified from genomic DNA by means of the immunoSEQ Assay, a bias-controlled multiplex PCR. Regarding the original processing steps: The number of nucleated cells in each sample was estimated by amplification of reference gene primers within the assay. To quantify the absolute abundance of each unique TCRbeta CDR3 rearrangement, sequence reads were collapsed and filtered. Productive Simpson clonality was computed per sample as the square root of Simpson's diversity index over productive rearrangements. Sourced from immuneACCESS, this table was stored by TCRdb with only in-frame sequences that have V and J called. A share of the clones is absent; for the studies checked, an unresolved V gene accounts for under half, and the remainder has no known explanation. For V, J and clone size, that table is used; D and trimming come from the DNA. The sample table contains under 200,000 clones; only one count was recorded for about 88% of them. Of the sample, less than 1% is held by the ten largest clones.

V is reduced by 6 bases and J by 0 bases, leaving a spacing of 8 bases between them. Spanning cysteine to phenylalanine, the CDR3 consists of 13 amino acids. The DNA shown is the 39-base CDR3, in frame from base 1. Sequences SGHAT (CDR1) and FQDESV (CDR2) are obtained from the germline V gene (reference sequence). The collaborating institutions used their own protocols to collect whole blood in K2EDTA tubes. For TCRbeta analysis, collaborator samples were shipped as frozen whole blood, as isolated PBMCs, or as DNA extracted from either sample type. In regard to this clone: The clone's antigen remains unknown. One base away there is no much larger clone; base qualities are not given.

The sequence joins TRBV11-1 to TRBJ1-1; the D segment cannot be called with confidence. This TCR came from a man younger than 35 with acute or convalescent COVID-19. Sequencing used peripheral blood. The CDR3 is CASRRGLNTEAFF. DNA sequence: TGTGCCAGCAGGCGGGGTCTGAACACTGAAGCTTTCTTT.